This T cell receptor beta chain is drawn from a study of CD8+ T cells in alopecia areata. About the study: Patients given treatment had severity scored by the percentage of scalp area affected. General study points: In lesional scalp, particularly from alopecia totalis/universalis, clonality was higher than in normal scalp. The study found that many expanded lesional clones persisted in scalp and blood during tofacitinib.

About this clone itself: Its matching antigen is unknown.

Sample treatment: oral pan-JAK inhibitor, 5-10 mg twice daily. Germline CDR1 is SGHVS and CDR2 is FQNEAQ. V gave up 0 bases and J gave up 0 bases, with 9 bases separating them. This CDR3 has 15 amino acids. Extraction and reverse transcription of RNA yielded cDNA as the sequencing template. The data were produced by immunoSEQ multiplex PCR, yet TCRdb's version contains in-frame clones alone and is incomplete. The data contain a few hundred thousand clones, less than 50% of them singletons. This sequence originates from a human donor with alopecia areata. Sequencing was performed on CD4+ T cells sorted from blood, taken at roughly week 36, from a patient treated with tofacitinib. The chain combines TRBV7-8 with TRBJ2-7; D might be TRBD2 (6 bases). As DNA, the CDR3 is TGTGCCAGCAGCTTAGCGGGAGGTCTCTCCTACGAGCAGTACTTC. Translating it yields CASSLAGGLSYEQYF.